The 15 T cell receptor beta chains given below trace back to one sample, sequenced in a study of blood T cell repertoires in COVID-19 (dated by TCRdb to 2019 to 2021). Receptors were amplified or captured by the immunoSEQ multiplex PCR assay. Drawn from immuneACCESS, this table holds only the in-frame rearrangements with V and J called that TCRdb kept. Clones are partly lost; checked studies trace under half to an unresolved V gene and leave the rest unexplained. Here the sample has nearly 45,000 clones; 60% to 80% occur a single time. The ten largest account for roughly 19% of the sample. The sample taken for sequencing was peripheral blood. Source of these receptors: a man in his 70s with acute or convalescent COVID-19.

Remarks on this clone: Additional DNA sequences in this sample encode the identical CDR3. The chain uses TRBV18 and TRBJ2-2, with D possibly TRBD2 on 5 matching bases. With 3 bases removed from V and 1 base from J, the gap between germline ends came to 6 bases. The V gene's germline CDR1 is KGHSH and CDR2 LQKENI. The CDR3 loop spans 14 amino acids. The CDR3 loop is CASSPGLNTGELFF. The CDR3 nucleotides read TGTGCCAGCTCACCCGGACTGAACACCGGGGAGCTGTTTTTT.

The chain uses TRBV5-6 and TRBJ2-7, with 7 bases lining up with TRBD1. Germline values: CDR1 SGHDT, CDR2 YYEEEE. Trimming removed 4 bases from V and 7 bases from J; junction bases left unmatched: 5. The CDR3 is 12 amino acids. The CDR3, as DNA: TGTGCCAGCAGCCGACAGGGATTAGAGCAGTACTTC. As protein: CASSRQGLEQYF.

This chain uses TRBV5-6 with TRBJ2-2; D is uncertain. V lost 1 base to trimming and J lost 0 bases, with 7 bases between them. The CDR3 is 15 amino acids. Germline CDR1 is SGHDT and CDR2 is YYEEEE. The CDR3 loop reads CASSLTVTNTGELFF. DNA for the CDR3: TGTGCCAGCAGCTTGACGGTTACGAACACCGGGGAGCTGTTTTTT.

V and J are TRBV6-1 and TRBJ2-7; weak D call: TRBD1 (6 bases). Germline V gene lookup returns CDR1 MNHNS and CDR2 SASEGT. The CDR3 is 14 amino acids. V lost 3 bases, J lost 2 bases, and 11 bases lay in between. The CDR3 coding sequence is TGTGCCAGCAGTGACAACAGGGTCACCTACGAGCAGTACTTC. Its translation: CASSDNRVTYEQYF.

The chain links TRBV30 to TRBJ1-4; D is unresolved. Deletions cut 3 bases from V and 5 bases from J, with 10 bases between. The germline V gene encodes CDR1 GTSNPN and CDR2 SVGIG (reference sequence). The length of the CDR3 is 13 residues. CDR3 DNA sequence: TGTGCCTGGAGCCGGGGAAAGAATGAAAAACTGTTTTTT. Its protein product is CAWSRGKNEKLFF.

This clone was recorded once. V usage is TRBV30 and J usage is TRBJ1-1; D unresolved. Germline V gives CDR1 GTSNPN, CDR2 SVGIG (reference sequence). Trimming took 3 bases from V and 1 from J, leaving 6 bases between them. The CDR3 totals 12 residues. The CDR3 spells CAWRFRNTEAFF. The CDR3 DNA reads as TGTGCCTGGAGATTCAGGAACACTGAAGCTTTCTTT. Filled out from reference TRBV30 and TRBJ1-1, the complete variable domain reads SQTIHQWPATLVQPVGSPLSLECTVEGTSNPNLYWYRQAAGRGLQLLFYSVGIGQISSEVPQNLSASRPQDRQFILSSKKLLLSDSGFYLCAWRFRNTEAFFGQGTRLTVV.

The gene calls are TRBV12-3 or TRBV12-4 and TRBJ2-5; TRBD2 aligns across 7 bases. The length of the CDR3 is 11 residues. J lost 7 bases, V lost 8 bases, and 4 bases had no gene match. The CDR3 DNA reads as TGTGCCAGCGGGAGGGTCAGGACCCAGTACTTC. It yields the protein CASGRVRTQYF.

V and J are TRBV27 and TRBJ2-7; the match to TRBD1 covers 12 bases. Germline assignment: CDR1 MNHEY and CDR2 SMNVEV (reference sequence). CDR3 length equals 15 residues. The V and J ends lost 5 bases and 3 bases, in that order; junction bases with no gene match: 5. The CDR3 protein is CASSAGTGGIYEQYF. The DNA of the CDR3 is TGTGCCAGCAGTGCCGGGACAGGGGGCATCTACGAGCAGTACTTC.

The V and J genes are TRBV14 and TRBJ1-3; possibly TRBD1 for D (5 bases). Trimming cost V 0 bases and J 0 bases, with 12 bases left between them. From germline, CDR1 is SGHDN and CDR2 FVKESK. This CDR3 is 17 amino acids long. The CDR3 region is CASSQDLVGGSGNTIYF. The CDR3 DNA is TGTGCCAGCAGCCAAGATCTTGTGGGGGGCTCTGGAAACACCATATATTTT.

The chain carries TRBV7-6 and TRBJ2-7, with D possibly TRBD1 on 5 matching bases. The CDR3 has 13 residues. Germline values: CDR1 SGHVS, CDR2 FNYEAQ. With 5 bases removed from V and 6 bases from J, the gap between germline ends came to 14 bases. Here the CDR3 DNA reads TGTGCCAGCAGCGCCCGACAGCCGTCCGAGCAGTACTTC. Translation: CASSARQPSEQYF. The variable domain in full, completed from reference TRBV7-6 and TRBJ2-7, reads GAGVSQSPRYKVTKRGQDVALRCDPISGHVSLYWYRQALGQGPEFLTYFNYEAQQDKSGLPNDRFSAERPEGSISTLTIQRTEQRDSAMYRCASSARQPSEQYFGPGTRLTVT.

The sample holds one count of this clone. The chain links TRBV2 to TRBJ2-7; D unresolved. The CDR3 has 12 residues. Trimming removed 6 bases at V and 3 bases at J, with 9 bases between. Germline CDR1 SNHLY, CDR2 FYNNEI. The DNA of the CDR3 is TGTGCCAGCAGAGAACAGATCTACGAGCAGTACTTC. It translates to CASREQIYEQYF. Combining the CDR3 with reference TRBV2 and TRBJ2-7 gives the whole variable domain EPEVTQTPSHQVTQMGQEVILRCVPISNHLYFYWYRQILGQKVEFLVSFYNNEISEKSEIFDDQFSVERPDGSNFTLKIRSTKLEDSAMYFCASREQIYEQYFGPGTRLTVT.

The chain employs TRBV7-3 and TRBJ2-1; D is perhaps TRBD2 (5 bases). This CDR3 is built from 14 residues. The ends were cut back, 5 bases at V and 8 bases at J, with 16 bases in the middle. CDR1 SGHTA and CDR2 FQGTGA come from the germline V gene. The CDR3 nucleotides read TGTGCCAGCAGCCCCCGGGGTGGCGTCCATGAGCAGTTCTTC. This codes for CASSPRGGVHEQFF.

The rearrangement joins TRBV4-2 to TRBJ1-3, with TRBD1 matching over 8 bases. The V gene end was trimmed by 2 bases and the J gene end by 0 bases; junction bases not matched to a gene: 3. The CDR3 consists of 16 residues. The V gene's germline CDR1 is LGHNA and CDR2 YNFKEQ. CDR3 nucleotide sequence: TGTGCCAGCAGCCAAAACAGGGGGAGCTCTGGAAACACCATATATTTT. The encoded protein is CASSQNRGSSGNTIYF.

This chain joins TRBV19 and TRBJ1-6; possibly TRBD1 for D (6 bases). Germline V gene data show CDR1 as LNHDA and CDR2 as SQIVND (reference sequence). Trimming left V 4 bases short and J 7 bases short, with 8 bases between. The CDR3 runs 13 residues. The CDR3 DNA reads as TGTGCCAGTAGTACCACAGGGAATTCACCCCTCCACTTT. Amino acids: CASSTTGNSPLHF.

The rearrangement joins TRBV2 to TRBJ1-1; the D is unclear. V dropped 10 bases and J dropped 1 base, with 10 bases sitting between them. Germline CDR1 is SNHLY and CDR2 is FYNNEI. The CDR3 runs to 12 residues. The CDR3 loop reads CATRRQNTEAFF. CDR3 bases: TGTGCCACCCGTCGACAGAACACTGAAGCTTTCTTT.